The present TCR beta chain was sequenced within a study of blood T cell repertoires in COVID-19. Germline V gene sequence: CDR1 SNHLY, CDR2 FYNNEI. After removal of 7 bases from V and 5 bases from J, the junction contained 5 bases not matched to a gene. The CDR3 consists of 15 residues. Original data processing: By means of reference gene primer amplification, nucleated cell counts were estimated. Libraries were prepared by immunoSEQ multiplex PCR; TCRdb keeps only in-frame clonotypes and omits some of them. That table supplies the V and J calls and clone size; D and trimming were determined from the DNA. The repertoire includes about 230,000 clones, over 75% of them detected once, and approximately 3.7% sits in the top ten. The study assigned cohorts using participant-reported clinical history.

The TCR comes from a woman in her twenties or thirties who had been exposed to COVID-19. This rearrangement joins TRBV2 to TRBJ1-6, with 10 bases that match TRBD1. Sequencing used PBMCs or T cells enriched from blood (not recorded which). CDR3 region: CASKPGTGDNSPLHF. DNA for the CDR3: TGTGCCAGCAAGCCCGGGACAGGGGATAATTCACCCCTCCACTTT. The variable domain in full, with the rest retrieved from reference TRBV2 and TRBJ1-6, is EPEVTQTPSHQVTQMGQEVILRCVPISNHLYFYWYRQILGQKVEFLVSFYNNEISEKSEIFDDQFSVERPDGSNFTLKIRSTKLEDSAMYFCASKPGTGDNSPLHFGNGTRLTVT.